Below are 20 T cell receptor beta chains sequenced from a single sample in a study of blood T cell repertoires in COVID-19. Clones were sequenced by immunoSEQ multiplex PCR, and TCRdb holds only the in-frame ones, with some missing. This table has 300,000 to 350,000 clones, 91% appearing once. Sequenced input: peripheral blood. These receptors were obtained from a woman between 18 and 29 years old who had recovered from COVID-19.

About this clone: Other DNA sequences in this specimen translate into the identical CDR3. The chain employs TRBV9 and TRBJ2-2; 8 nucleotides line up with TRBD2. V dropped 2 bases and J dropped 0; count of bases not matched to a gene: 3. The CDR3 is made up of 16 amino acids. From germline, CDR1 is SGDLS and CDR2 YYNGEE. The CDR3 DNA sequence: TGTGCCAGCAGCGTGGGTAGCGGGGCGAACACCGGGGAGCTGTTTTTT. Protein product: CASSVGSGANTGELFF.

Note on this clone: The same CDR3 also results from other DNA sequences found in this sample. V gene TRBV29-1 combines with J gene TRBJ1-1, with D perhaps TRBD1 (5 bases). V lost 6 bases, J lost 1 base, and 9 bases lay in between. Germline V CDR1 and CDR2: SQVTM, ANQGSEA. The CDR3 totals 12 residues. As DNA, the CDR3 is TGCAGCGTGGGCCAGGGGAACACTGAAGCTTTCTTT. Protein: CSVGQGNTEAFF. Full variable domain (rest looked up from reference TRBV29-1 and TRBJ1-1): SAVISQKPSRDICQRGTSLTIQCQVDSQVTMMFWYRQQPGQSLTLIATANQGSEATYESGFVIDKFPISRPNLTFSTLTVSNMSPEDSSIYLCSVGQGNTEAFFGQGTRLTVV.

This clone was counted only a few times. The CDR3 bases are TGTGCCAGCAGTAATGAGGGGGGGTCCTACAATGAGCAGTTCTTC. This encodes CASSNEGGSYNEQFF. The rearrangement links TRBV7-9 to TRBJ2-1, with D possibly matching TRBD2 (7 bases). Germline assignment: CDR1 SEHNR and CDR2 FQNEAQ (reference sequence). There are 15 residues in the CDR3. Trimming pared 6 bases from V and 1 base from J, leaving 13 bases between.

V and J are TRBV19 and TRBJ1-5, with D unresolved. The length of the CDR3 is 16 residues. Deletions cut 2 bases from V and 0 bases from J, with 11 bases between. The germline V gene has CDR1 LNHDA and CDR2 SQIVND (reference sequence). This chain's CDR3 is CASSIRTGNSNQPQHF. In nucleotides, the CDR3 is TGTGCCAGTAGTATAAGGACCGGGAATAGCAATCAGCCCCAGCATTTT.

The chain joins TRBV5-5 to TRBJ1-2, with 10 bases lining up with TRBD1. The CDR3 has 16 residues. The junction had 13 bases not matched to a gene; V was cut back by 4 bases and J by 7 bases. The germline V gene encodes CDR1 SGHKS and CDR2 YYEKEE (reference sequence). DNA of the CDR3: TGTGCCAGCAGCCTTCGTATACGGGACAGGGGTTTTGGCTACACCTTC. Its protein is CASSLRIRDRGFGYTF. The whole variable domain, remainder taken from reference TRBV5-5 and TRBJ1-2, is DAGVTQSPTHLIKTRGQQVTLRCSPISGHKSVSWYQQVLGQGPQFIFQYYEKEERGRGNFPDRFSARQFPNYSSELNVNALLLGDSALYLCASSLRIRDRGFGYTFGSGTRLTVV.

This clone is a singleton in its sample. V and J are TRBV5-1 and TRBJ1-1; D gene uncertain. The V end was cut by 0 bases, the J end by 1 base, with 4 bases between. The V gene's germline CDR1 is SGHRS and CDR2 YFSETQ. CDR3 length equals 13 residues. CDR3 sequence reads: CASSLGGNTEAFF. CDR3 DNA: TGCGCCAGCAGCTTGGGAGGGAACACTGAAGCTTTCTTT.

The CDR3 region is CASSLHRGQETQYF. The CDR3 DNA reads TGTGCCAGCAGCCTTCACAGGGGGCAAGAGACCCAGTACTTC. The V call is TRBV11-3, the J call TRBJ2-5; TRBD1 matches 8 bases. The CDR3 totals 14 residues. V gave up 5 bases and J gave up 2 bases; unmatched junction bases: 4. Germline V lookup: CDR1 SGHNT, CDR2 YENEEA.

The chain combines TRBV20-1 with TRBJ1-5; 7 positions agree with TRBD1. CDR3 length equals 15 residues. The V gene's germline CDR1 is DFQATT and CDR2 SNEGSKA (reference sequence). V lost 3 bases, J lost 1 base, and 6 bases stayed unmatched. As DNA, the CDR3 is TGCAGTGCTAGTCAAAGGGACAGCAGCAATCAGCCCCAGCATTTT. This codes for CSASQRDSSNQPQHF.

The chain combines TRBV6-5 with TRBJ2-5; maybe TRBD2 (6 bases). The germline V gene encodes CDR1 MNHEY and CDR2 SVGAGI. The CDR3 consists of 15 residues. Between the trimmed V and J ends, which lost 6 bases and 5 bases, there was a span of 19 bases. The CDR3 nucleotides are TGTGCCAGCAGCCGTTTCCGGGGGATTGGGGAGACCCAGTACTTC. It is translated as CASSRFRGIGETQYF.

The chain has TRBV7-2 and TRBJ2-1; 7 bases fit TRBD2. V was clipped by 4 bases and J by 8 bases; unmatched bases: 2. CDR3 size: 12 residues. The germline V gene encodes CDR1 SGHTA and CDR2 FQGNSA. Here the CDR3 reads CASSSTSYEQFF. As DNA, the CDR3 is TGTGCCAGCAGCTCGACTAGCTATGAGCAGTTCTTC. The variable domain in full, with the rest retrieved from reference TRBV7-2 and TRBJ2-1, is GAGVSQSPSNKVTEKGKDVELRCDPISGHTALYWYRQSLGQGLEFLIYFQGNSAPDKSGLPSDRFSAERTGGSVSTLTIQRTQQEDSAVYLCASSSTSYEQFFGPGTRLTVL.

This chain links TRBV21-1 with TRBJ2-7; the table's D call TRBD1 went unverified against the DNA. TRBV21-1 is classified as a pseudogene. The length of the CDR3 is 17 residues. CDR3 residues: CASSISNWDRVPYEQYV. In nucleotides, the CDR3 is TGTGCCAGCAGCATTTCAAACTGGGACAGGGTACCCTACGAGCAGTACGTC.

The chain employs TRBV11-2 and TRBJ1-2; D unclear. The CDR3 runs to 14 residues. V gave up 1 base and J gave up 8 bases, with 14 bases separating them. The germline V gene encodes CDR1 SGHAT and CDR2 FQNNGV. The CDR3 sequence is CASSLAGSSDGYTF. CDR3 bases: TGTGCCAGCAGCTTAGCGGGGTCGTCGGACGGCTACACCTTC.

In nucleotides, the CDR3 is TGTGCCAGCAAGGCGGGGCTCCCGGGGCCCCTCCACTTT. It specifies CASKAGLPGPLHF. The chain joins TRBV27 to TRBJ1-6; TRBD1 is a possible D gene (5 bases). The CDR3 runs to 13 residues. Germline loops: CDR1 MNHEY, CDR2 SMNVEV (reference sequence). Trimming pared 7 bases from V and 13 bases from J, leaving 17 bases between.

This clone occurred a few times. The V and J genes are TRBV5-1 and TRBJ1-1, with a possible D match to TRBD1 (5 bases). Trimming took off 3 bases at V and 1 base at J, with 7 bases between the two ends. Germline CDR1 reads SGHRS; CDR2 reads YFSETQ. The CDR3 has 13 residues. DNA for the CDR3: TGCGCCAGCAGCTGGGGCAGGAACACTGAAGCTTTCTTT. Protein product: CASSWGRNTEAFF.

The chain has TRBV30 and TRBJ1-1; D ambiguous. The CDR3 loop spans 14 amino acids. Germline CDR1 is GTSNPN and CDR2 is SVGIG (reference sequence). The V gene lost 2 bases and the J gene lost 0 bases, with 10 bases spanning the gap. The chain's CDR3 is CAWSLTSMNTEAFF. DNA for the CDR3: TGTGCCTGGAGTCTGACAAGTATGAACACTGAAGCTTTCTTT.

The V gene is TRBV18, the J gene TRBJ2-2; TRBD1 aligns across 8 bases. The germline gives CDR1 KGHSH, CDR2 LQKENI. This CDR3 comprises 14 residues. V lost 6 bases to trimming and J lost 3 bases; unmatched junction nucleotides: 3. CDR3 coding DNA: TGTGCCAGCTCTCCGACAGGGGACACCGGGGAGCTGTTTTTT. This codes for CASSPTGDTGELFF. Full variable domain (outside the CDR3, taken from reference TRBV18 and TRBJ2-2): NAGVMQNPRHLVRRRGQEARLRCSPMKGHSHVYWYRQLPEEGLKFMVYLQKENIIDESGMPKERFSAEFPKEGPSILRIQQVVRGDSAAYFCASSPTGDTGELFFGEGSRLTVL.

This chain links TRBV4-2 with TRBJ1-2, with 11 positions matching TRBD1. This CDR3 contains 15 residues. The V gene end was trimmed by 3 bases and the J gene end by 4 bases; junction bases not matched to a gene: 4. CDR1 and CDR2 (germline): LGHNA, YNFKEQ. The CDR3 loop is CASSQGGTGGYGYTF. The CDR3 DNA is TGTGCCAGCAGCCAGGGGGGGACAGGGGGCTATGGCTACACCTTC.

The chain recombines TRBV6-2 or TRBV6-3 with TRBJ2-7; 8 nucleotides line up with TRBD1. The CDR3 consists of 12 residues. Trimming removed 8 bases from V and 4 bases from J; junction bases left unmatched: 4. CDR1 MNHEY and CDR2 SVGEGT come from the germline V gene. CDR3 sequence reads: CASRRDRYEQYV. The DNA for the CDR3 is TGTGCCAGCCGCCGGGACAGGTACGAGCAGTACGTC.

The chain joins TRBV7-7 to TRBJ2-1; 9 nucleotides line up with TRBD1. Germline trimming cut 2 bases from V and 8 bases from J; bases unmatched to any gene: 7. This CDR3 has 15 amino acids. The germline V gene has CDR1 SSHAT and CDR2 FNYEAQ (reference sequence). The CDR3 region has the DNA TGTGCCAGCAGCTTAAGACAGGGGGTAATGTATGAGCAGTTCTTC. Translation gives CASSLRQGVMYEQFF.

The rearrangement links TRBV7-8 to TRBJ2-7, with D maybe TRBD1 (5 bases). The CDR3 spans 13 residues. V was cut by 3 bases and J by 7 bases, with 13 bases left in between. Germline lookup yields CDR1 SGHVS and CDR2 FQNEAQ. Here the CDR3 reads CASSFRAVGEQYV. DNA of the CDR3: TGTGCCAGCAGCTTCAGGGCGGTGGGGGAGCAGTACGTC.